This record looks at one T cell receptor (beta chain) sequence and its context. The antigen is not known. These data belong to a study of T cell repertoires in cytomegalovirus infection. Study background: Public TCR beta signatures were indicative of both CMV infection and a matching HLA type.

Study results and caveats: Ex vivo, HLA-C-restricted CMV-specific TCR beta clonotypes prevailed over the rest of the response. Based on cumulative public TCR beta family frequency, carriers of CMV plus the relevant HLA were identified.

TCRdb reprocessed the reads via MiXCR and lists one record per CDR3 protein. The sample has about 310,000 distinct CDR3 sequences; 15% to 20% are singletons. The sequence came from a human donor in good health (CMV status not recorded). Some clones in this sample may be carry-over from other donors' samples. Sequenced input: PBMCs.

The CDR3 here is CASSYQRHTGELFF. The DNA of the CDR3 is TGTGCCAGCAGTTACCAGAGACACACCGGGGAGCTGTTTTTT. The chain combines TRBV6-6 with TRBJ2-2; D call uncertain. CDR1 is MNHNY, CDR2 SVGAGI, per germline (reference sequence). This CDR3 region has 14 residues. V was pared by 2 bases and J by 3 bases, with 7 bases between.